This passage covers 5 T cell receptor beta chains from one sample sequenced in a study of regulatory T cells in long-lasting Graves disease. According to the study, TCR beta libraries were built with iRepertoire HTBI primers and CDR3-region Arm-PCR. MiXCR, run by TCRdb on the multiplex PCR reads, gives a single entry per CDR3 protein. The sample has more than 300,000 distinct CDR3 sequences, roughly 25% seen once; the top ten hold approximately 27%. The time point here: persistent/refractory GD, antithyroid drugs over 5 years with positive TRAb. Extracted RNA from PBMCs served as the source of the TCR library. Here the sequenced sample was peripheral blood mononuclear cells (PBMCs), taken when the disease was refractory, from a patient treated with antithyroid drugs. Every receptor here comes from a woman aged 40 to 50 with Graves disease.

The chain joins TRBV6-2 or TRBV6-3 to TRBJ1-4; D is undetermined. Germline CDR1 and CDR2: MNHEY and SVGEGT. The CDR3 totals 14 residues. Between the trimmed V and J ends, which lost 2 bases and 0 bases, there was a span of 4 bases. Here the CDR3 reads CASSYVATNEKLFF. The CDR3 DNA sequence: TGTGCCAGCAGTTACGTTGCAACTAATGAAAAACTGTTTTTT.

This clonotype has at least ten counts. V gene TRBV28 combines with J gene TRBJ2-5; 8 nucleotides align to TRBD2. The CDR3 is 15 amino acids. V lost 4 bases, J lost 5 bases, and 9 bases stayed unmatched. Germline CDR1 reads MDHEN; CDR2 reads SYDVKM. In DNA form, the CDR3 reads TGTGCCAGCAGTTCGCGGACTAGCCGGGGGGAGACCCAGTACTTC. Its protein is CASSSRTSRGETQYF.

The table lists this clonotype with many counts. The rearrangement links TRBV11-2 to TRBJ2-7; D ambiguous. Between the trimmed V and J ends, which lost 5 bases and 2 bases, there was a span of 13 bases. The CDR3 is 14 amino acids. Looked up from germline, CDR1 is SGHAT and CDR2 is FQNNGV. CDR3 sequence: CASSPPTIPYEQYF. The CDR3 DNA sequence: TGTGCCAGCAGCCCCCCGACAATCCCCTACGAGCAGTACTTC.

This clonotype was seen a handful of times. The gene calls are TRBV10-3 and TRBJ2-2; 9 bases line up with TRBD2. Trimming cost V 6 bases and J 4 bases; bases outside gene matches: 9. The CDR3 runs 16 residues. Per the germline V gene, CDR1 is ENHRY and CDR2 is SYGVKD. The CDR3 nucleotides read TGTGCCATCAGACCGCGGGAGGGCCTCGGCACCGGGGAGCTGTTTTTT. Its protein product is CAIRPREGLGTGELFF.

This clonotype has just a few counts. V usage is TRBV10-3 and J usage is TRBJ2-5; D may be TRBD2 (5 bases). This CDR3 is 12 amino acids long. Germline CDR1 reads ENHRY; CDR2 reads SYGVKD. Trimming shortened V by 10 bases and J by 3 bases, and 12 bases separated the two germline ends. CDR3 coding DNA: TGTGCCACGCGGGCGGCCGAAGAGACCCAGTACTTC. Protein: CATRAAEETQYF.